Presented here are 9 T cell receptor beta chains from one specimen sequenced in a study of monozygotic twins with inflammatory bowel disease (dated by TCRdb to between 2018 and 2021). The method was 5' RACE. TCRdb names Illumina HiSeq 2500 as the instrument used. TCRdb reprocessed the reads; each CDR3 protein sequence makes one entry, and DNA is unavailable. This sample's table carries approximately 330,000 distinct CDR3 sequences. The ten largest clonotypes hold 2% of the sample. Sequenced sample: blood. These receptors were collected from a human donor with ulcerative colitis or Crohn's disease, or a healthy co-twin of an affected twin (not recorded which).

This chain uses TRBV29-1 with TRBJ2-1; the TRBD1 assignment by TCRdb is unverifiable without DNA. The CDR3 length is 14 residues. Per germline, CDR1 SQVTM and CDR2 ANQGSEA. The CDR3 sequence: CSVVIAVRFNEQFF.

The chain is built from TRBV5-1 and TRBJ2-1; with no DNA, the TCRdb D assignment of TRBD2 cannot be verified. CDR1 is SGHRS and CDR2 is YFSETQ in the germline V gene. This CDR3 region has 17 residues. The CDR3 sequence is CASRLAGTSGSYNEQFF.

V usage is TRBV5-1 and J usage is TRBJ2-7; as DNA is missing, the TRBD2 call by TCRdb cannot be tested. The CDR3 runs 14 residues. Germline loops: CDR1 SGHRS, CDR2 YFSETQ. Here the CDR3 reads CASSFYGLIAEQYF.

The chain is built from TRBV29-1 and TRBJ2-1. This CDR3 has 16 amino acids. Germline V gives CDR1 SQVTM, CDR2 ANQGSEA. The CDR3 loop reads CSVEDRTGSSYNEQFF.

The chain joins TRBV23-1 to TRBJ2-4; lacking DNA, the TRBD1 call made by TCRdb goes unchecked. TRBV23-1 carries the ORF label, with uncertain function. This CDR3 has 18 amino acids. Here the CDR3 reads CASSLGPAYDWEKNIQYF.

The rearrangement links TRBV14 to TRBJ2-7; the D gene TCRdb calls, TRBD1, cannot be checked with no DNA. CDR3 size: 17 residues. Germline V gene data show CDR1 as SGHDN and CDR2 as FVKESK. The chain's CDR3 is CASSQDVGGRFSHEQYF.

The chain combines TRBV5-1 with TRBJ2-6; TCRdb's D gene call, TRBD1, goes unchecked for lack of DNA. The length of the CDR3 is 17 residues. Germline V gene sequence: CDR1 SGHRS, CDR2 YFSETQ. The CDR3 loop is CASSLGTGRSGANVLTF.

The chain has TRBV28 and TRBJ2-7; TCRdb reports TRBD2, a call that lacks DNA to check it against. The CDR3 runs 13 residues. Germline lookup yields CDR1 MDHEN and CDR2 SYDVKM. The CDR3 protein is CASSFAAGTDRYF.

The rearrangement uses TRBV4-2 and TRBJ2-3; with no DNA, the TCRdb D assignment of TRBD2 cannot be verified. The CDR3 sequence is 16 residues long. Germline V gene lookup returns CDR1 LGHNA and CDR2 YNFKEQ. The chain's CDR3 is CASSQASGGHTDTQYF.